The 27 T cell receptor beta chains reported below all come from one sample, sequenced in a study of T cell repertoires in cytomegalovirus infection. What these receptors recognize is not known. TCRdb passed the reads through MiXCR, listing each CDR3 protein once. The sample lists around 300,000 distinct CDR3 sequences, around 25% seen once, with 10% to 15% in the top ten. Specimen: cultured PBMCs, collected from culture after CMV antigen stimulation. All receptors derive from a human donor in good health (CMV status not recorded). Some clones in this sample may be carry-over from other donors' samples.

The genes are TRBV4-1 and TRBJ1-2; 9 nucleotides agree with TRBD1. Germline assignment: CDR1 MGHRA and CDR2 YSYEKL. The CDR3 runs to 15 residues. J was trimmed by 8 bases and V by 1 base; bases with no gene match: 8. CDR3 coding DNA: TGCGCCAGCAGCCAAGGACAGGGGGGATTGGGAGGCTACACCTTC. This codes for CASSQGQGGLGGYTF.

The chain recombines TRBV15 with TRBJ2-1; TRBD2 matches 9 bases. Germline-derived CDR1 and CDR2 are LNHNV and YYDKDF (reference sequence). After removal of 1 base from V and 4 bases from J, the junction contained 2 bases not matched to a gene. The CDR3 is made up of 15 amino acids. Here the CDR3 DNA reads TGTGCCACCAGCAGAGTAGCGGGAGCGTACAATGAGCAGTTCTTC. This sequence encodes CATSRVAGAYNEQFF.

This clonotype was seen many times. This chain uses TRBV7-9 with TRBJ2-3, with D possibly TRBD2 on 6 matching bases. V dropped 4 bases and J dropped 6 bases, with 8 bases sitting between them. Germline CDR1 is SEHNR and CDR2 is FQNEAQ (reference sequence). There are 12 residues in the CDR3. Written as DNA, the CDR3 is TGTGCCAGCAGCTCGACTAGGGATACGCAGTATTTT. Translated, it gives CASSSTRDTQYF.

The chain uses TRBV7-3 and TRBJ2-5, with 7 positions matching TRBD2. The CDR3 runs 15 residues. Germline lookup yields CDR1 SGHTA and CDR2 FQGTGA. With 1 base clipped from V and 2 bases from J, the junction kept 4 bases outside the gene matches. The DNA of the CDR3 is TGTGCCAGCAGCTTAAGTAGCGGGCCACAAGAGACCCAGTACTTC. Translation gives CASSLSSGPQETQYF. Full variable domain (rest looked up from reference TRBV7-3 and TRBJ2-5): GAGVSQTPSNKVTEKGKYVELRCDPISGHTALYWYRQSLGQGPEFLIYFQGTGAADDSGLPNDRFFAVRPEGSVSTLKIQRTERGDSAVYLCASSLSSGPQETQYFGPGTRLLVL.

J is TRBJ2-1 and V is TRBV19, with D unclear. Per the germline V gene, CDR1 is LNHDA and CDR2 is SQIVND (reference sequence). V was trimmed by 7 bases and J by 6 bases, leaving 16 bases between them. This CDR3 contains 14 residues. CDR3 bases: TGTGCCAGTACCCCGGACCCCACCGGCAATGAGCAGTTCTTC. As protein: CASTPDPTGNEQFF. Full variable domain (rest looked up from reference TRBV19 and TRBJ2-1): DGGITQSPKYLFRKEGQNVTLSCEQNLNHDAMYWYRQDPGQGLRLIYYSQIVNDFQKGDIAEGYSVSREKKESFPLTVTSAQKNPTAFYLCASTPDPTGNEQFFGPGTRLTVL.

The chain employs TRBV20-1 and TRBJ2-5; maybe TRBD1 (6 bases). From germline, CDR1 is DFQATT and CDR2 SNEGSKA (reference sequence). This CDR3 has 15 residues. The germline V and J ends were trimmed by 2 bases and 1 base, with 14 bases remaining between them. The CDR3 bases are TGCAGTGCTAGAAAACCGGGACACCCCCAAGAGACCCAGTACTTC. This translates into CSARKPGHPQETQYF.

This clonotype was counted between two and nine times. The genes are TRBV11-2 and TRBJ1-1; D might be TRBD1 (5 bases). CDR3 length: 15 residues. Germline V CDR1 and CDR2: SGHAT, FQNNGV. Trimming cost V 7 bases and J 0 bases, with 15 bases left between them. The CDR3 bases are TGTGCCAGCACCCGGGGGGGAACCATGAACACTGAAGCTTTCTTT. It yields the protein CASTRGGTMNTEAFF.

V and J are TRBV11-3 and TRBJ2-1; D remains ambiguous. V lost 5 bases and J lost 4, with 15 bases in between. Per germline, CDR1 SGHNT and CDR2 YENEEA. This CDR3 comprises 15 residues. This CDR3 is CASSPIPKKYNEQFF. The CDR3 DNA is TGTGCCAGCAGCCCCATCCCGAAAAAATACAATGAGCAGTTCTTC.

This clonotype was seen a few times. V usage is TRBV5-8 and J usage is TRBJ1-1; 10 nucleotides match TRBD1. The CDR3 consists of 15 residues. V lost 0 bases, J lost 5 bases, and 4 bases stayed unmatched. CDR1 is SGHTS, CDR2 YDEGEE, per germline. CDR3 amino acids: CASSLAWTGGTEAFF. The DNA for the CDR3 is TGTGCCAGCAGCTTGGCTTGGACAGGGGGAACTGAAGCTTTCTTT. Complete variable domain (other parts from reference TRBV5-8 and TRBJ1-1): EAGVTQSPTHLIKTRGQQATLRCSPISGHTSVYWYQQALGLGLQFLLWYDEGEERNRGNFPPRFSGRQFPNYSSELNVNALELEDSALYLCASSLAWTGGTEAFFGQGTRLTVV.

This clonotype showed up many times. The rearrangement joins TRBV28 to TRBJ1-5, with unresolved D. The V and J ends lost 3 bases and 4 bases respectively, with 4 bases between them. From germline, CDR1 is MDHEN and CDR2 SYDVKM. CDR3 length: 12 amino acids. For the CDR3, the DNA is TGTGCCAGCAGTTTTCTAAATCAGCCCCAGCATTTT. It is translated as CASSFLNQPQHF.

This clonotype was counted a few times. The J gene is TRBJ2-5, the V gene TRBV7-2; no clear D. The V end was cut by 6 bases, the J end by 5 bases, with 13 bases between. Germline CDR1 and CDR2: SGHTA and FQGNSA. The CDR3 extends over 13 amino acids. In nucleotides, the CDR3 is TGTGCCAGCAGTGCCCGGGTCCCGGAGACCCAGTACTTC. The encoded protein is CASSARVPETQYF.

This clonotype appeared a few times. The V gene is TRBV7-9, the J gene TRBJ2-3; a possible D gene is TRBD1 (6 bases). Trimming left V 5 bases short and J 2 bases short, with 11 bases between. The CDR3 has 14 residues. The germline gives CDR1 SEHNR, CDR2 FQNEAQ (reference sequence). CDR3 nucleotides: TGTGCCAGCAGCAGCGAGGGGGACACAGATACGCAGTATTTT. This translates into CASSSEGDTDTQYF.

The gene calls are TRBV6-6 and TRBJ1-6; 7 bases agree with TRBD1. Germline CDR1 reads MNHNY; CDR2 reads SVGAGI (reference sequence). The V segment lost 1 base and the J segment 9 bases; nucleotides outside the gene matches: 3. The CDR3 spans 14 residues. The CDR3 spells CASSYFGQASPLHF. For the CDR3, the DNA is TGTGCCAGCAGTTACTTCGGACAGGCTTCACCCCTCCACTTT.

The rearrangement uses TRBV27 and TRBJ1-2, with D maybe TRBD1 (6 bases). With 6 bases removed from V and 7 bases from J, the gap between germline ends came to 15 bases. Germline CDR1 and CDR2: MNHEY and SMNVEV (reference sequence). The CDR3 contains 13 residues. The CDR3 protein is CASRLGAVGGYTF. Here the CDR3 DNA reads TGTGCCAGCAGGCTGGGGGCAGTGGGTGGCTACACCTTC.

This clonotype has at least ten counts. The gene calls are TRBV7-8 and TRBJ2-3; D gene uncertain. This CDR3 contains 15 residues. With 7 bases removed from V and 2 bases from J, the gap between germline ends came to 16 bases. The germline CDR1 and CDR2 sequences are SGHVS and FQNEAQ. This CDR3 is CASTLTWEITDTQYF. CDR3 coding DNA: TGTGCCAGCACCCTAACGTGGGAAATCACAGATACGCAGTATTTT.

The table lists this clonotype with many counts. The rearrangement joins TRBV7-2 to TRBJ1-3; 8 bases are a match to TRBD1. The ends lost 5 bases at V and 8 bases at J; junction bases unmatched: 11. Germline CDR1 SGHTA, CDR2 FQGNSA. There are 15 residues in the CDR3. The CDR3 sequence is CASSSAGQGRDTIYF. In nucleotides, the CDR3 is TGTGCCAGCAGCAGTGCAGGACAGGGCAGGGACACCATATATTTT.

This sequence joins TRBV4-1 and TRBJ1-2, with 7 bases aligning to TRBD1. CDR1 and CDR2 (germline): MGHRA, YSYEKL. This CDR3 has 13 amino acids. Losses at the gene ends were 4 bases for V and 8 bases for J; bases not matched to a gene: 7. The CDR3 DNA follows: TGCGCCAGCAGCCTCGGGACAGATAGCGGCTACACCTTC. It is translated as CASSLGTDSGYTF.

This clonotype was recorded many times. This chain uses TRBV7-2 with TRBJ2-1; 11 positions match TRBD2. The CDR3 contains 14 residues. V shed 4 bases and J 7 bases; nucleotides not matched to a gene: 3. Germline V gives CDR1 SGHTA, CDR2 FQGNSA. This CDR3 reads CASSWGLAENEQFF. CDR3 nucleotide sequence: TGTGCCAGCAGCTGGGGACTAGCGGAAAATGAGCAGTTCTTC.

The J gene is TRBJ2-2, the V gene TRBV7-3; TRBD2 might be the D (6 bases). The ends were cut back, 5 bases at V and 1 base at J, with 14 bases in the middle. The CDR3 runs 16 residues. The germline V gene has CDR1 SGHTA and CDR2 FQGTGA. The DNA for the CDR3 is TGTGCCAGCAGCGTGCATCCAGCGGGGAACACCGGGGAGCTGTTTTTT. Protein sequence: CASSVHPAGNTGELFF.

In its sample, this clonotype was seen a few times. Here the CDR3 DNA reads TGCGCCAGCAGCCAAGCCAGCACAGATACGCAGTATTTT. It codes for CASSQASTDTQYF. This chain joins TRBV4-3 and TRBJ2-3, with D uncertain. The CDR3 is 13 amino acids. Germline V gives CDR1 LGHNA, CDR2 YSLEER. The ends were cut back, 1 base at V and 0 bases at J, with 2 bases in the middle.

V and J are TRBV7-2 and TRBJ2-2; D remains unclear. The ends were cut back, 5 bases at V and 6 bases at J, with 10 bases in the middle. This CDR3 is built from 13 residues. Germline loops: CDR1 SGHTA, CDR2 FQGNSA. The CDR3 DNA reads TGTGCCAGCAGCCGGACCAGGTCCGGGGAGCTGTTTTTT. It yields the protein CASSRTRSGELFF.

Concerning this clonotype: With a much larger clone just one base away, this may be a read error. The genes are TRBV7-6 and TRBJ2-2; D gene unclear. Germline V gene sequence: CDR1 SGHVS, CDR2 FNYEAQ. The CDR3 spans 14 residues. The ends were cut back, 0 bases at V and 3 bases at J, with 5 bases in the middle. The CDR3 is CASSLASYTGELFF. The CDR3 bases are TGTGCCAGCAGCTTAGCCAGCTACACCGGGGAGCTGTTTTTT. The whole variable domain, filled in from reference TRBV7-6 and TRBJ2-2, reads GAGVSQSPRYKVTKRGQDVALRCDPISGHVSLYWYRQALGQGPEFLTYFNYEAQQDKSGLPNDRFSAERPEGSISTLTIQRTEQRDSAMYRCASSLASYTGELFFGEGSRLTVL.

This clonotype came up a few times. The V call is TRBV11-2, the J call TRBJ2-5; 8 bases align to TRBD2. CDR1 and CDR2 (germline): SGHAT, FQNNGV. The CDR3 has 16 residues. Trimming at V came to 4 bases and at J to 1 base, leaving 8 bases not matched to a gene. The CDR3 region has the DNA TGTGCCAGCAGCTCCCAAGGAGCGGGAGCCCAAGAGACCCAGTACTTC. Protein sequence: CASSSQGAGAQETQYF.

The sample holds many counts of this clonotype. The chain has TRBV7-2 and TRBJ2-1; 13 nucleotides match TRBD2. V lost 1 base, J lost 7 bases, and 4 bases stayed unmatched. The germline gives CDR1 SGHTA, CDR2 FQGNSA. The CDR3 covers 16 residues. The CDR3 loop is CASSLEGTSGKNEQFF. The CDR3 DNA follows: TGTGCCAGCAGCTTAGAGGGGACTAGCGGGAAAAATGAGCAGTTCTTC.

This clonotype was picked up a small number of times. J is TRBJ2-7 and V is TRBV5-6; D not certain. This CDR3 is 14 amino acids long. Germline V gene sequence: CDR1 SGHDT, CDR2 YYEEEE. Trimming removed 0 bases from V and 2 bases from J, with 9 bases in between. The CDR3 coding sequence is TGTGCCAGCAGCTTGGTCGACGGAACCTACGAGCAGTACTTC. Amino acid sequence: CASSLVDGTYEQYF. Drawing the rest from reference TRBV5-6 and TRBJ2-7, the complete variable domain is DAGVTQSPTHLIKTRGQQVTLRCSPKSGHDTVSWYQQALGQGPQFIFQYYEEEERQRGNFPDRFSGHQFPNYSSELNVNALLLGDSALYLCASSLVDGTYEQYFGPGTRLTVT.

This clonotype occurred a few times. The genes are TRBV6-5 and TRBJ2-1; D not resolved. Germline V gene data show CDR1 as MNHEY and CDR2 as SVGAGI. Trimming pared 7 bases from V and 0 bases from J, leaving 10 bases between. The CDR3 consists of 14 residues. The CDR3 bases are TGTGCCAGCAACGACCCGAGCTCCTACAATGAGCAGTTCTTC. It is translated as CASNDPSSYNEQFF.

Here the CDR3 DNA reads TGTGCCAGCAGTTACTCCGTTGGACACGTTAGCAATCAGCCCCAGCATTTT. Its protein is CASSYSVGHVSNQPQHF. The chain has TRBV6-2 or TRBV6-3 and TRBJ1-5; weak D call: TRBD1 (5 bases). CDR3 length: 17 amino acids. The V end lost 0 bases, the J end lost 0 bases, and 12 bases lay between the germline ends. The germline gives CDR1 MNHEY, CDR2 SVGEGT.